This T cell receptor beta chain stems from a study of shared clonotypes between healthy human individuals. All donors were Caucasian adults living in Nashville, Tennessee. This clone has just one count. The assay ran at deep level. Method: immunoSEQ multiplex PCR; TCRdb's copy keeps in-frame clones and lacks some. This table holds roughly 2.5 million clones, around nine tenths found once. Source material: naive CD4+ T cells sorted from blood. This sample's subset: CD45RA+ positively selected. The origin of this receptor is a man aged 18 to 35 in good health.

CDR3 region: CASTMDRGGNQPQHF. In nucleotides, the CDR3 is TGTGCCAGTACCATGGACAGGGGGGGCAATCAGCCCCAGCATTTT. This chain links TRBV19 with TRBJ1-5; 10 positions match TRBD1. With V trimmed by 7 bases and J by 2 bases, 5 bases remained unmatched. Per germline, CDR1 LNHDA and CDR2 SQIVND (reference sequence). The CDR3 extends over 15 amino acids.